These 25 T cell receptor beta chains came from one sample sequenced in a study of blood T cell repertoires in COVID-19. Sequenced by immunoSEQ multiplex PCR; TCRdb stores in-frame clones only, minus some. The sample consists of 200,000 to 300,000 clones, around four fifths of them appearing once. What was sequenced was peripheral blood. The source is a man aged 55 to 69 with acute or convalescent COVID-19.

This sequence joins TRBV14 and TRBJ2-1; 7 nucleotides align to TRBD1. The ends lost 5 bases at V and 0 bases at J; junction bases unmatched: 7. The CDR3 length is 16 residues. The germline V gene encodes CDR1 SGHDN and CDR2 FVKESK. CDR3 residues: CASSSLRTGSYNEQFF. The DNA of the CDR3 is TGTGCCAGCAGCTCCCTCCGGACAGGCTCCTACAATGAGCAGTTCTTC.

This chain joins TRBV5-1 and TRBJ2-7; TRBD2 matches at 12 bases. This CDR3 region has 16 residues. Germline assignment: CDR1 SGHRS and CDR2 YFSETQ. J gave up 6 bases and V 4 bases, and 11 bases lay outside the gene matches. CDR3 residues: CASSRSRLAGESEQYF. The CDR3 region has the DNA TGCGCCAGCAGCCGGTCAAGACTAGCGGGAGAGTCCGAGCAGTACTTC.

The CDR3 bases are TGTGCCAGCAGCCCACGCGGCCTAGTCAATGAGCAGTTCTTC. Encoded protein: CASSPRGLVNEQFF. This rearrangement joins TRBV9 to TRBJ2-1; the D is unclear. The CDR3 is made up of 14 amino acids. Germline lookup yields CDR1 SGDLS and CDR2 YYNGEE. The V and J ends lost 4 bases and 6 bases respectively, with 14 bases between them.

CDR3 residues: CASSDRAGASETQYF. The DNA for the CDR3 is TGTGCCAGCAGTGACAGGGCGGGGGCGAGCGAGACCCAGTACTTC. The chain uses TRBV2 and TRBJ2-5; maybe TRBD2 (7 bases). CDR3 length: 15 residues. Germline values: CDR1 SNHLY, CDR2 FYNNEI. V was trimmed by 3 bases and J by 5 bases, leaving 16 bases between them.

The J gene is TRBJ2-2, the V gene TRBV27; 14 bases are a match to TRBD2. There are 19 residues in the CDR3. The trim removed 5 bases at V and 9 bases at J, leaving 17 bases unmatched. CDR1 and CDR2 (germline): MNHEY, SMNVEV (reference sequence). Here the CDR3 DNA reads TGTGCCAGCAGTCCCGATGGACTAGCGGGGGGTACGCGGAGGAGGGAGCTGTTTTTT. Translated: CASSPDGLAGGTRRRELFF.

The V call is TRBV6-5, the J call TRBJ2-3, with D unclear. The CDR3 is 15 amino acids. Germline loops: CDR1 MNHEY, CDR2 SVGAGI. Trimming shortened V by 5 bases and J by 0 bases, and 12 bases separated the two germline ends. The CDR3 DNA sequence: TGTGCCAGCAGTCCCGCGGAGTTAAGCACAGATACGCAGTATTTT. This translates into CASSPAELSTDTQYF.

The chain links TRBV28 to TRBJ1-2; D possibly corresponds to TRBD1 (5 bases). Germline V CDR1 and CDR2: MDHEN, SYDVKM. V lost 10 bases to trimming and J lost 8 bases, with 17 bases between them. This CDR3 has 12 residues. Here the CDR3 reads CAIPDSLYGYTF. CDR3 DNA sequence: TGTGCCATCCCCGACAGTCTTTACGGCTACACCTTC.

The genes are TRBV6-2 or TRBV6-3 and TRBJ2-3; possibly TRBD2 for D (6 bases). V was shortened by 6 bases and J by 5 bases, with 9 bases between the two germline ends. The CDR3 runs to 12 residues. The germline gives CDR1 MNHEY, CDR2 SVGEGT. The CDR3 nucleotides read TGTGCCAGCAGCCGACTAGTAGATACGCAGTATTTT. This gives the protein CASSRLVDTQYF.

CDR3: CASSFLTGRLNTEAFF. The CDR3 DNA is TGCGCCAGCAGCTTTCTGACAGGGCGGTTGAACACTGAAGCTTTCTTT. V is TRBV5-1 and J is TRBJ1-1; 7 bases line up with TRBD1. There are 16 residues in the CDR3. CDR1 is SGHRS, CDR2 YFSETQ, per germline. Losses at the gene ends were 2 bases for V and 0 bases for J; bases not matched to a gene: 7.

The rearrangement joins TRBV19 to TRBJ2-7; 9 bases are shared with TRBD2. J lost 4 bases, V lost 4 bases, and 5 bases had no gene match. CDR3 length: 14 amino acids. Germline V gene sequence: CDR1 LNHDA, CDR2 SQIVND (reference sequence). The CDR3 here is CASSTASGAYEQYF. In nucleotides, the CDR3 is TGTGCCAGTAGTACAGCTAGCGGGGCATACGAGCAGTACTTC.

The chain links TRBV7-8 to TRBJ1-2, with D possibly matching TRBD1 (6 bases). CDR1 is SGHVS and CDR2 is FQNEAQ in the germline V gene. This CDR3 contains 13 residues. Between the trimmed V and J ends, which lost 4 bases and 6 bases, there was a span of 12 bases. The CDR3 spells CASSSTGIDGYTF. CDR3 DNA sequence: TGTGCCAGCAGCTCCACAGGGATCGATGGCTACACCTTC.

This chain connects TRBV3-1 (or the pseudogene TRBV3-2) to TRBJ2-1, with a possible D match to TRBD1 (5 bases). Trimming took off 3 bases at V and 8 bases at J, with 8 bases between the two ends. CDR3 size: 12 residues. Germline assignment: CDR1 LGHDT and CDR2 YNNKEL (reference sequence). This CDR3 reads CASSQQGDEQFF. In DNA, the CDR3 is TGTGCCAGCAGCCAGCAAGGGGATGAGCAGTTCTTC.

This clone was seen a few times. The chain couples TRBV29-1 to TRBJ1-5; 8 bases are a match to TRBD1. CDR3 length: 15 residues. Trimming took 6 bases from V and 2 from J; bases not matched to a gene: 9. CDR1 and CDR2 from the germline V gene are SQVTM and ANQGSEA. The CDR3 DNA reads TGCAGCGTCGGGGGGTCGACAGGGGGCAATCAGCCCCAGCATTTT. Encoded protein: CSVGGSTGGNQPQHF.

The chain links TRBV5-5 to TRBJ1-1; D is undetermined. The ends were cut back, 4 bases at V and 2 bases at J, with 9 bases in the middle. The CDR3 loop spans 13 amino acids. Germline V gene sequence: CDR1 SGHKS, CDR2 YYEKEE (reference sequence). CDR3 bases: TGTGCCAGCAGCCAAACAGTTAACACTGAAGCTTTCTTT. Amino acid sequence: CASSQTVNTEAFF.

V gene TRBV10-3 combines with J gene TRBJ1-5; no reliable D call. The germline V gene encodes CDR1 ENHRY and CDR2 SYGVKD. Trimming removed 5 bases from V and 7 bases from J, with 12 bases in between. This CDR3 spans 13 amino acids. This chain's CDR3 is CAISQEIGQPQHF. CDR3 sequence (DNA): TGTGCCATCAGTCAAGAAATCGGGCAGCCCCAGCATTTT.

This chain joins TRBV6-5 and TRBJ2-7; TRBD1 agrees at 9 bases. Germline values: CDR1 MNHEY, CDR2 SVGAGI. Trimming cost V 6 bases and J 6 bases; bases outside gene matches: 9. This CDR3 region has 14 residues. The CDR3 protein is CASSPGTGKREQYF. In nucleotides, the CDR3 is TGTGCCAGCAGCCCCGGGACAGGGAAGCGCGAGCAGTACTTC.

The gene calls are TRBV6-5 and TRBJ1-1; D may be TRBD1 (6 bases). The CDR3 contains 15 residues. The germline CDR1 and CDR2 sequences are MNHEY and SVGAGI. The V end was cut by 2 bases, the J end by 1 base, with 11 bases between. The DNA of the CDR3 is TGTGCCAGCAGTTACCAGGGGAGTCGGAACACTGAAGCTTTCTTT. Protein product: CASSYQGSRNTEAFF.

This clone was seen just once. This chain joins TRBV15 and TRBJ2-7; D is unclear. There are 15 residues in the CDR3. V gave up 5 bases and J gave up 1 base, with 15 bases separating them. From germline, CDR1 is LNHNV and CDR2 YYDKDF (reference sequence). CDR3 sequence reads: CATSLSRGSSYEQYF. CDR3 nucleotides: TGTGCCACCAGCCTATCCCGAGGCAGTTCCTACGAGCAGTACTTC. The whole variable domain, filled in from reference TRBV15 and TRBJ2-7, reads DAMVIQNPRYQVTQFGKPVTLSCSQTLNHNVMYWYQQKSSQAPKLLFHYYDKDFNNEADTPDNFQSRRPNTSFCFLDIRSPGLGDTAMYLCATSLSRGSSYEQYFGPGTRLTVT.

The chain joins TRBV7-9 to TRBJ1-2; D remains ambiguous. The germline V gene has CDR1 SEHNR and CDR2 FQNEAQ (reference sequence). This CDR3 is 11 amino acids long. V gave up 3 bases and J gave up 7 bases, with 6 bases separating them. CDR3 DNA sequence: TGTGCCAGCAGCTTGACTGGTGGCTACACCTTC. The encoded protein is CASSLTGGYTF.

A note on this clone: The same CDR3 can be traced to other DNA sequences in this sample. CDR3 residues: CASSLVSETQYF. For the CDR3, the DNA is TGTGCCAGCAGCTTAGTGTCTGAGACCCAGTACTTC. The chain links TRBV7-8 to TRBJ2-5, with D unclear. This CDR3 is 12 amino acids long. V lost 1 base and J lost 5, with 5 bases in between. Per the germline V gene, CDR1 is SGHVS and CDR2 is FQNEAQ.

The chain is built from TRBV28 and TRBJ2-1, with 9 positions matching TRBD2. Germline trimming cut 4 bases from V and 0 bases from J; bases unmatched to any gene: 10. The CDR3 sequence is 18 residues long. Germline CDR1 MDHEN, CDR2 SYDVKM. CDR3 residues: CASSSIAGEGSSYNEQFF. CDR3 sequence (DNA): TGTGCCAGCAGTTCCATAGCGGGAGAAGGGAGCTCCTACAATGAGCAGTTCTTC.

This chain uses TRBV5-1 with TRBJ2-1; 10 bases are a match to TRBD1. Germline assignment: CDR1 SGHRS and CDR2 YFSETQ. The CDR3 has 15 residues. Losses at the gene ends were 2 bases for V and 6 bases for J; bases not matched to a gene: 5. CDR3 protein: CASSFRDRGANEQFF. DNA of the CDR3: TGCGCCAGCAGCTTCAGGGACAGGGGCGCCAATGAGCAGTTCTTC.

V usage is TRBV18 and J usage is TRBJ2-1; 9 nucleotides match TRBD2. V gave up 5 bases and J gave up 2 bases; unmatched junction bases: 4. Germline V CDR1 and CDR2: KGHSH, LQKENI. The CDR3 has 15 amino acids. CDR3 DNA sequence: TGTGCCAGCTCAACCGCGGGGGGGGCCTACAATGAGCAGTTCTTC. Protein product: CASSTAGGAYNEQFF. The complete variable domain, with remaining parts taken from reference TRBV18 and TRBJ2-1, reads NAGVMQNPRHLVRRRGQEARLRCSPMKGHSHVYWYRQLPEEGLKFMVYLQKENIIDESGMPKERFSAEFPKEGPSILRIQQVVRGDSAAYFCASSTAGGAYNEQFFGPGTRLTVL.

The rearrangement uses TRBV27 and TRBJ2-3; D gene ambiguous. Germline-derived CDR1 and CDR2 are MNHEY and SMNVEV (reference sequence). Trimming stripped 2 bases from V and 2 bases from J, with 11 bases between. The CDR3 sequence is 15 residues long. The CDR3 DNA is TGTGCCAGCAGTTTAGCTTCAGGCCACACAGATACGCAGTATTTT. It is translated as CASSLASGHTDTQYF.

This clone came up a few times. The chain employs TRBV24-1 and TRBJ2-4; 8 bases are shared with TRBD1. Trimming removed 4 bases from V and 15 bases from J; junction bases left unmatched: 10. Germline loops: CDR1 KGHDR, CDR2 SFDVKD. The CDR3 totals 13 residues. As DNA, the CDR3 is TGTGCCACCAGTGAGGATGGACAGGGCGGTCGGTACTTC. It translates to CATSEDGQGGRYF.